These 8 T cell receptor beta chains came from one sample sequenced in a study of response to subunit inactivated influenza vaccine. TCRdb re-analysed the RT-PCR reads in MiXCR, keeping a single row per CDR3 protein. The table has approximately 530,000 distinct CDR3 sequences, 13% seen once. Sequenced material: PBMCs from blood, taken roughly 47 days after vaccination. The origin of the receptors is a man between 50 and 59 years old who received an inactivated influenza vaccine.

This clonotype turned up a few times. The rearrangement uses TRBV5-1 and TRBJ1-1; 8 bases map to TRBD1. J gave up 4 bases and V 4 bases, and 9 bases lay outside the gene matches. This CDR3 is 15 amino acids long. The germline V gene has CDR1 SGHRS and CDR2 YFSETQ. In nucleotides, the CDR3 is TGCGCCAGCAGCCTCGGACAGGGTATTGGCACTGAAGCTTTCTTT. Translating it yields CASSLGQGIGTEAFF.

The sample holds a few counts of this clonotype. The chain couples TRBV4-3 to TRBJ2-7; D is uncertain. The CDR3 is 17 residues long. The germline CDR1 and CDR2 sequences are LGHNA and YSLEER. The V and J ends lost 1 base and 0 bases respectively, with 16 bases between them. The CDR3 loop reads CASSQAWVGVSSYEQYF. DNA for the CDR3: TGCGCCAGCAGCCAAGCGTGGGTCGGAGTGAGCTCCTACGAGCAGTACTTC.

This chain uses TRBV7-2 with TRBJ2-5; D is perhaps TRBD1 or TRBD2 (5 bases each). Trimming shortened V by 4 bases and J by 5 bases, and 14 bases separated the two germline ends. In germline, CDR1 is SGHTA, CDR2 FQGNSA. CDR3 length: 14 residues. The CDR3 DNA is TGTGCCAGCAGCTCGGGACCCTGGGGGGAGACCCAGTACTTC. Translated: CASSSGPWGETQYF.

This clonotype has ten or more counts. V and J are TRBV15 and TRBJ2-1; D remains unclear. Between the trimmed V and J ends, which lost 6 bases and 8 bases, there was a span of 23 bases. CDR3 length: 16 residues. Germline assignment: CDR1 LNHNV and CDR2 YYDKDF (reference sequence). The CDR3 DNA is TGTGCCACCAGTTCTCCGAGTAGAAGTATTCTCGATGAGCAGTTCTTC. It encodes CATSSPSRSILDEQFF.

The rearrangement uses TRBV10-3 and TRBJ2-4, with D perhaps matching TRBD2 (5 bases). This CDR3 is built from 19 residues. Germline-derived CDR1 and CDR2 are ENHRY and SYGVKD. V was pared by 3 bases and J by 0 bases, with 21 bases between. Here the CDR3 reads CAISDDGLVLGLAKNIQYF. The CDR3 DNA sequence: TGTGCCATCAGTGACGACGGACTGGTATTGGGTTTAGCCAAAAACATTCAGTACTTC.

This clonotype was counted between two and nine times. J is TRBJ2-7 and V is TRBV20-1; tentatively, D is TRBD1 or TRBD2 (6 bases each). Germline CDR1 DFQATT, CDR2 SNEGSKA (reference sequence). With 1 base removed from V and 0 bases from J, the gap between germline ends came to 10 bases. This CDR3 is 14 amino acids long. CDR3 sequence reads: CSARGGASSYEQYF. Written as DNA, the CDR3 is TGCAGTGCTAGAGGGGGGGCCAGCTCCTACGAGCAGTACTTC.

This clonotype came up a few times. The V gene is TRBV5-6, the J gene TRBJ2-5, with 7 bases matching TRBD1. Germline values: CDR1 SGHDT, CDR2 YYEEEE. The CDR3 length is 14 residues. The junction had 5 bases not matched to a gene; V was cut back by 5 bases and J by 1 base. CDR3 nucleotides: TGTGCCAGCAGTACAGGGGAGCTCCAAGAGACCCAGTACTTC. As protein: CASSTGELQETQYF.

This clonotype has only a few counts. The V gene is TRBV20-1, the J gene TRBJ1-2; 11 positions agree with TRBD1. In germline, CDR1 is DFQATT, CDR2 SNEGSKA (reference sequence). The trim removed 4 bases at V and 4 bases at J, leaving 5 bases unmatched. This CDR3 contains 14 residues. The CDR3 nucleotides read TGCAGTGCTAAGCCCGGGACAGGGGGCTATGGCTACACCTTC. Its protein is CSAKPGTGGYGYTF.